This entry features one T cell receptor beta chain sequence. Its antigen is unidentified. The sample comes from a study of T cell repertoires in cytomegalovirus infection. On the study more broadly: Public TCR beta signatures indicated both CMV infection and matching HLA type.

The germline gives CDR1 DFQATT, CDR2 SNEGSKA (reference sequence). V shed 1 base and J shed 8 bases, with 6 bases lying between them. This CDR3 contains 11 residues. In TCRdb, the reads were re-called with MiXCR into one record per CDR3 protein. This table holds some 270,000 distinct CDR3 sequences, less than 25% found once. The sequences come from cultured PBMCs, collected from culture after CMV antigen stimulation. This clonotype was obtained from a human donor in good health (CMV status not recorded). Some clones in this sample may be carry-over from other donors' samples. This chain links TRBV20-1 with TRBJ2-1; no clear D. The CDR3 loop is CSARAVDEQFF. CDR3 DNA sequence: TGCAGTGCTAGAGCTGTCGATGAGCAGTTCTTC.